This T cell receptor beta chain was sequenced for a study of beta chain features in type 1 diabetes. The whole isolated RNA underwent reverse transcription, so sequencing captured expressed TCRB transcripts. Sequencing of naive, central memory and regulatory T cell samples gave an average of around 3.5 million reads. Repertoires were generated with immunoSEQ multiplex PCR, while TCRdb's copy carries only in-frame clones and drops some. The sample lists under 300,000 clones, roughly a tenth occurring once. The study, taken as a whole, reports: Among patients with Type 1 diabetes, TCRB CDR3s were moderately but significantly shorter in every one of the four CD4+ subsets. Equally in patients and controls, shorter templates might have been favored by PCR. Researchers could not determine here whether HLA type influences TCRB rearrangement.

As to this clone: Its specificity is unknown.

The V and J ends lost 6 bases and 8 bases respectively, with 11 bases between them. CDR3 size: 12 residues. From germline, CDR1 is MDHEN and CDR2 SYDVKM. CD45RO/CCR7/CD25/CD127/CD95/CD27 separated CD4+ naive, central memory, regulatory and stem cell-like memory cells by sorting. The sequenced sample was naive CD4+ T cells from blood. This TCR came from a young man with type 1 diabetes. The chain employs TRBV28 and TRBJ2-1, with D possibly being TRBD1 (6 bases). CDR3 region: CASSNQGHEQFF. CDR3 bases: TGTGCCAGCAGCAATCAGGGGCATGAGCAGTTCTTC. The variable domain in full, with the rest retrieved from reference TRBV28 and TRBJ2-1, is DVKVTQSSRYLVKRTGEKVFLECVQDMDHENMFWYRQDPGLGLRLIYFSYDVKMKEKGDIPEGYSVSREKKERFSLILESASTNQTSMYLCASSNQGHEQFFGPGTRLTVL.